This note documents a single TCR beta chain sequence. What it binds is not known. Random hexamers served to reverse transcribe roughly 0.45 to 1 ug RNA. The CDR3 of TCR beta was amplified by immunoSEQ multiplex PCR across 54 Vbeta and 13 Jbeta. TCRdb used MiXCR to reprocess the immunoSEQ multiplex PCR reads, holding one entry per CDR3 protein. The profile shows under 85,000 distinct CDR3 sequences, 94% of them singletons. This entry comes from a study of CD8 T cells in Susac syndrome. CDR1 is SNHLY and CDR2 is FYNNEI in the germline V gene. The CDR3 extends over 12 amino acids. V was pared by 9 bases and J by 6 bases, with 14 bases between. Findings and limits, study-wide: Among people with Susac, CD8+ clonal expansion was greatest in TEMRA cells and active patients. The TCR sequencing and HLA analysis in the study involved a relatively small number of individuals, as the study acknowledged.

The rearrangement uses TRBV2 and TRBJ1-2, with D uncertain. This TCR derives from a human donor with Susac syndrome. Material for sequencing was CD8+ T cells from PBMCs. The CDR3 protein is CASHAVIDGYTF. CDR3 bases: TGTGCCAGTCATGCGGTAATCGATGGCTACACCTTC.